Each of the 32 T cell receptor beta chains below was sequenced from the same sample in a study of cytomegalovirus exposure and HLA in healthy donors. Both 60 Vbeta primers and 13 Jbeta primers went into the PCR. Measured with immunoSEQ multiplex PCR; TCRdb has only the in-frame clones, and not every one. This repertoire shows under 200,000 clones, roughly 80% found once; its top ten account for 4.5% to 6%. Material: PBMCs. Source of these receptors: a man in his forties in good health and CMV-seronegative.

This chain links TRBV10-1 with TRBJ2-7, with TRBD2 identical over 8 bases. This CDR3 is 15 amino acids long. Germline CDR1 is WNHNN and CDR2 is SYGVQD (reference sequence). The V gene end was trimmed by 1 base and the J gene end by 6 bases; junction bases not matched to a gene: 8. Here the CDR3 reads CASSEWRTSLAEQYF. The CDR3, as DNA: TGCGCCAGCAGTGAGTGGAGGACTAGCCTCGCCGAGCAGTACTTC.

This clone was found a few times. V and J are TRBV19 and TRBJ2-1; TRBD2 is a possible D gene (6 bases). Germline-derived CDR1 and CDR2 are LNHDA and SQIVND (reference sequence). V gave up 2 bases and J gave up 5 bases, with 13 bases separating them. The CDR3 runs to 15 residues. CDR3 in amino acids: CASSILPGDNNEQFF. CDR3 in DNA: TGTGCCAGTAGTATACTCCCGGGAGATAACAATGAGCAGTTCTTC.

This sequence joins TRBV10-2 and TRBJ2-7; TRBD1 aligns across 9 bases. V shed 1 base, J shed 0 bases, and the junction held 1 base outside the gene matches. CDR3 length: 15 residues. Germline-derived CDR1 and CDR2 are WSHSY and SAAADI. DNA of the CDR3: TGCGCCAGCAGTGAGTACAGGGGGCTCTCCTACGAGCAGTACTTC. This translates into CASSEYRGLSYEQYF.

The gene calls are TRBV15 and TRBJ1-6, with 7 bases aligning to TRBD1. Germline V lookup: CDR1 LNHNV, CDR2 YYDKDF (reference sequence). This CDR3 is 15 amino acids long. V dropped 5 bases and J dropped 4; count of bases not matched to a gene: 5. CDR3 sequence reads: CATSGRQGYNSPLHF. The CDR3 nucleotides read TGTGCCACCAGCGGTCGACAGGGATATAATTCACCCCTCCACTTT.

The rearrangement joins TRBV7-3 to TRBJ2-1; D is possibly TRBD1 (7 bases). This CDR3 region has 15 residues. V was clipped by 5 bases and J by 5 bases, with 16 bases between them. Germline V gene sequence: CDR1 SGHTA, CDR2 FQGTGA. In nucleotides, the CDR3 is TGTGCCAGCAGCCTGCGGGGACAGATAAACAATGAGCAGTTCTTC. Translated: CASSLRGQINNEQFF.

The chain uses TRBV7-6 and TRBJ2-3; possible D gene TRBD2, 6 bases. The V and J ends lost 6 bases and 8 bases respectively, with 15 bases between them. The CDR3 length is 13 residues. Per the germline V gene, CDR1 is SGHVS and CDR2 is FNYEAQ. CDR3: CASSRDWGGTQYF. In DNA form, the CDR3 reads TGTGCCAGCAGTCGGGACTGGGGAGGTACGCAGTATTTT.

The chain couples TRBV6-5 to TRBJ1-1; no clear D gene. Trimming removed 2 bases from V and 1 base from J, with 8 bases in between. CDR1 MNHEY and CDR2 SVGAGI come from the germline V gene. This CDR3 comprises 14 residues. The CDR3 DNA follows: TGTGCCAGCAGTTACGTTGCGGGGAACACTGAAGCTTTCTTT. Amino acid sequence: CASSYVAGNTEAFF.

This rearrangement joins TRBV7-3 to TRBJ2-1, with D perhaps matching TRBD2 (6 bases). There are 15 residues in the CDR3. Trimming left V 2 bases short and J 0 bases short, with 8 bases between. Germline V gene lookup returns CDR1 SGHTA and CDR2 FQGTGA. CDR3 region: CASSLDGSSYNEQFF. The CDR3 region has the DNA TGTGCCAGCAGCTTAGACGGGAGCTCCTACAATGAGCAGTTCTTC.

The genes are TRBV5-6 and TRBJ2-7, with D possibly matching TRBD1 (5 bases). This CDR3 comprises 14 residues. Trimming cost V 0 bases and J 7 bases, with 14 bases left between them. CDR1 and CDR2 (germline): SGHDT, YYEEEE. The CDR3 is CASSLVAGFGEQYF. Here the CDR3 DNA reads TGTGCCAGCAGCTTGGTGGCAGGGTTCGGGGAGCAGTACTTC.

This chain connects TRBV10-3 to TRBJ2-7, with a possible D match to TRBD2 (5 bases). V lost 2 bases and J 6 bases, leaving 14 bases between the germline ends. Germline V gene lookup returns CDR1 ENHRY and CDR2 SYGVKD. The CDR3 contains 14 residues. The CDR3 loop is CAISETSFRGEQYF. The CDR3 nucleotides are TGTGCCATCAGTGAGACATCTTTCCGGGGCGAGCAGTACTTC.

The chain is built from TRBV9 and TRBJ2-3; D may be TRBD1 (5 bases). The length of the CDR3 is 15 residues. The V and J ends lost 3 bases and 1 base respectively, with 12 bases between them. The germline V gene encodes CDR1 SGDLS and CDR2 YYNGEE. CDR3 in amino acids: CASSGRQGRTDTQYF. The CDR3 bases are TGTGCCAGCAGCGGGCGGCAGGGCCGCACAGATACGCAGTATTTT. The entire variable domain, with the rest obtained from reference TRBV9 and TRBJ2-3, is as follows: DSGVTQTPKHLITATGQRVTLRCSPRSGDLSVYWYQQSLDQGLQFLIQYYNGEERAKGNILERFSAQQFPDLHSELNLSSLELGDSALYFCASSGRQGRTDTQYFGPGTRLTVL.

J is TRBJ2-5 and V is TRBV7-9, with TRBD1 as a possible D gene (6 bases). From germline, CDR1 is SEHNR and CDR2 FQNEAQ (reference sequence). V was cut by 6 bases and J by 5 bases, with 16 bases left in between. The CDR3 covers 14 residues. The CDR3: CASRPTGNRETQYF. CDR3 in DNA: TGTGCCAGCAGACCCACAGGGAACCGGGAGACCCAGTACTTC.

The rearrangement joins TRBV11-2 to TRBJ1-6; possible D gene TRBD1, 6 bases. V was pared by 5 bases and J by 14 bases, with 16 bases between. Per the germline V gene, CDR1 is SGHAT and CDR2 is FQNNGV. This CDR3 is built from 13 residues. The CDR3 nucleotides read TGTGCCAGCAGCCAAGGACAGACTATTTCCCTCCACTTT. Its protein product is CASSQGQTISLHF.

The CDR3 spells CASSGGATETQYF. CDR3 sequence (DNA): TGTGCCAGTAGCGGGGGGGCCACGGAGACCCAGTACTTC. The chain employs TRBV19 and TRBJ2-7, with 8 nucleotides matching TRBD2. The DNA end lines up better with TRBJ2-5; the J call may be wrong. The CDR3 is made up of 13 amino acids. The germline V gene has CDR1 LNHDA and CDR2 SQIVND (reference sequence).

The rearrangement links TRBV30 to TRBJ1-5, with D unclear. The germline V gene encodes CDR1 GTSNPN and CDR2 SVGIG (reference sequence). The CDR3 covers 14 residues. The V end was cut by 2 bases, the J end by 11 bases, with 19 bases between. The CDR3 loop reads CAWSIQAGEGAQHF. The DNA of the CDR3 is TGTGCCTGGAGTATACAAGCCGGGGAAGGAGCCCAGCATTTT.

This clone was seen a few times. The V and J genes are TRBV30 and TRBJ2-3; D ambiguous. The CDR3 covers 11 residues. Per the germline V gene, CDR1 is GTSNPN and CDR2 is SVGIG (reference sequence). The ends were cut back, 0 bases at V and 5 bases at J, with 3 bases in the middle. DNA for the CDR3: TGTGCCTGGAGTGTACAAGATACGCAGTATTTT. Translating it yields CAWSVQDTQYF.

J is TRBJ2-7 and V is TRBV7-2; possible D gene TRBD1, 6 bases. Germline CDR1 SGHTA, CDR2 FQGNSA. CDR3 length: 13 residues. Trimming pared 1 base from V and 12 bases from J, leaving 16 bases between. The CDR3 protein is CASSLGGGGPGYF. The DNA of the CDR3 is TGTGCCAGCAGCTTAGGGGGTGGGGGCCCGGGGTACTTC.

This clone was found a few times. The sample holds other DNA sequences that translate to the same CDR3. V is TRBV29-1 and J is TRBJ1-1; 8 bases line up with TRBD1. There are 12 residues in the CDR3. Trimming at V came to 6 bases and at J to 1 base, leaving 1 base not matched to a gene. Germline V gene sequence: CDR1 SQVTM, CDR2 ANQGSEA. The CDR3 bases are TGCAGCGTCGGACAGGGGAACACTGAAGCTTTCTTT. This codes for CSVGQGNTEAFF.

V is TRBV28 and J is TRBJ1-2; the D gene is possibly TRBD1 (6 bases). In germline, CDR1 is MDHEN, CDR2 SYDVKM. V gave up 6 bases and J gave up 2 bases, with 13 bases separating them. CDR3 size: 14 residues. CDR3 bases: TGTGCCAGCAGCGTCGGACAGTCAAACTATGGCTACACCTTC. This codes for CASSVGQSNYGYTF.

This clone has a single count. The CDR3 coding sequence is TGTGCCACCTCGCCGGGACATCTAGCCAAAAACATTCAGTACTTC. It is translated as CATSPGHLAKNIQYF. The V and J genes are TRBV15 and TRBJ2-4; D might be TRBD1 (6 bases). Trimming left V 8 bases short and J 0 bases short, with 14 bases between. CDR3 length equals 15 residues. Germline V CDR1 and CDR2: LNHNV, YYDKDF (reference sequence).

The V and J genes are TRBV12-5 and TRBJ2-7; unclear D gene. Germline V lookup: CDR1 LGHNT, CDR2 FRNRAP. The ends were cut back, 6 bases at V and 0 bases at J, with 21 bases in the middle. This CDR3 spans 17 amino acids. CDR3 protein: CASGPLLTTKHSYEQYF. CDR3 bases: TGTGCTAGTGGCCCGCTCCTTACTACCAAACACTCCTACGAGCAGTACTTC.

The chain carries TRBV15 and TRBJ2-7; D possibly corresponds to TRBD2 (5 bases). This CDR3 spans 13 amino acids. The V gene's germline CDR1 is LNHNV and CDR2 YYDKDF (reference sequence). With 3 bases removed from V and 4 bases from J, the gap between germline ends came to 10 bases. The CDR3 loop is CATSSRDSYEQYF. CDR3 in DNA: TGTGCCACCAGCAGCCGGGATTCATACGAGCAGTACTTC.

As regards this clone: Other DNA sequences within the sample encode an identical CDR3. This sequence joins TRBV6-5 and TRBJ2-7; D might be TRBD2 (5 bases). Germline CDR1 MNHEY, CDR2 SVGAGI. The CDR3 is made up of 14 amino acids. Trimming pared 6 bases from V and 0 bases from J, leaving 12 bases between. The CDR3 DNA is TGTGCCAGCAGCAGAAGCGGTAGCTCCTACGAGCAGTACTTC. It encodes CASSRSGSSYEQYF.

This chain joins TRBV4-2 and TRBJ1-2, with TRBD1 matching 9 bases. This CDR3 is built from 17 residues. The germline gives CDR1 LGHNA, CDR2 YNFKEQ. With 1 base clipped from V and 4 bases from J, the junction kept 10 bases outside the gene matches. CDR3: CASSQGGTGNLFYGYTF. DNA for the CDR3: TGTGCCAGCAGCCAAGGAGGGACAGGGAATCTGTTCTATGGCTACACCTTC.

The chain has TRBV7-2 and TRBJ2-1; no clear D gene. The germline V and J ends were trimmed by 2 bases and 7 bases, with 6 bases remaining between them. CDR3 length equals 12 residues. Germline-derived CDR1 and CDR2 are SGHTA and FQGNSA. DNA of the CDR3: TGTGCCAGCAGCTTAATGAGGAATGAGCAGTTCTTC. As protein: CASSLMRNEQFF. Supplemented by reference TRBV7-2 and TRBJ2-1, the full variable domain reads GAGVSQSPSNKVTEKGKDVELRCDPISGHTALYWYRQSLGQGLEFLIYFQGNSAPDKSGLPSDRFSAERTGGSVSTLTIQRTQQEDSAVYLCASSLMRNEQFFGPGTRLTVL.

The chain recombines TRBV11-3 with TRBJ2-2; 8 nucleotides align to TRBD1. CDR3 length: 15 residues. Germline CDR1 reads SGHNT; CDR2 reads YENEEA. J was trimmed by 5 bases and V by 5 bases; bases with no gene match: 7. The CDR3 DNA reads as TGTGCCAGCAGCCGAACAGACAGGGGAACCGGGGAGCTGTTTTTT. Protein product: CASSRTDRGTGELFF.

This chain links TRBV29-1 with TRBJ1-1; the D gene is possibly TRBD1 (6 bases). Deletions cut 7 bases from V and 5 bases from J, with 17 bases between. From germline, CDR1 is SQVTM and CDR2 ANQGSEA. The CDR3 loop spans 13 amino acids. The CDR3 here is CSGGLGGGTEAFF. The CDR3 DNA is TGCAGCGGGGGCTTGGGAGGGGGGACTGAAGCTTTCTTT.

This clone was seen just once. The chain couples TRBV15 to TRBJ2-1; 13 bases fit TRBD2. Germline V gene sequence: CDR1 LNHNV, CDR2 YYDKDF (reference sequence). V shed 3 bases, J shed 6 bases, and the junction held 5 bases outside the gene matches. This CDR3 spans 16 amino acids. The CDR3 region has the DNA TGTGCCACCAGCAGGACTCGGACTAGCGGGGGCAATGAGCAGTTCTTC. Translated, it gives CATSRTRTSGGNEQFF. The variable domain in full, completed from reference TRBV15 and TRBJ2-1, reads DAMVIQNPRYQVTQFGKPVTLSCSQTLNHNVMYWYQQKSSQAPKLLFHYYDKDFNNEADTPDNFQSRRPNTSFCFLDIRSPGLGDTAMYLCATSRTRTSGGNEQFFGPGTRLTVL.

This clone was counted a single time. The chain combines TRBV7-3 with TRBJ2-2; 12 bases are shared with TRBD2. Trimming took 4 bases from V and 1 from J; bases not matched to a gene: 16. The CDR3 spans 21 residues. In germline, CDR1 is SGHTA, CDR2 FQGTGA. This CDR3 reads CASSSPGLSSGRAVNTGELFF. CDR3 DNA: TGTGCCAGCAGCTCCCCGGGGCTTTCTAGCGGGAGGGCCGTGAACACCGGGGAGCTGTTTTTT.

This chain joins TRBV7-9 and TRBJ1-3; D gene unclear. The V end lost 6 bases, the J end lost 0 bases, and 18 bases lay between the germline ends. This CDR3 is built from 17 residues. Germline-derived CDR1 and CDR2 are SEHNR and FQNEAQ (reference sequence). This CDR3 reads CASRPQQPPFSGNTIYF. In DNA, the CDR3 is TGTGCCAGCAGGCCCCAACAGCCGCCTTTCTCTGGAAACACCATATATTTT. Using reference TRBV7-9 and TRBJ1-3 for the parts outside the CDR3, the full variable domain is DTGVSQNPRHKITKRGQNVTFRCDPISEHNRLYWYRQTLGQGPEFLTYFQNEAQLEKSRLLSDRFSAERPKGSFSTLEIQRTEQGDSAMYLCASRPQQPPFSGNTIYFGEGSWLTVV.

DNA of the CDR3: TGTGCCAGCAGTCTAAGACTAGCGGGGCTTAACACCGGGGAGCTGTTTTTT. Protein product: CASSLRLAGLNTGELFF. The rearrangement links TRBV7-2 to TRBJ2-2; 11 nucleotides line up with TRBD2. Germline values: CDR1 SGHTA, CDR2 FQGNSA. With 6 bases clipped from V and 2 bases from J, the junction kept 8 bases outside the gene matches. The CDR3 covers 17 residues.

This clone occurred a few times. This rearrangement joins TRBV5-6 to TRBJ1-2; TRBD1 is a possible D gene (5 bases). The V and J ends lost 3 bases and 8 bases respectively, with 11 bases between them. Germline CDR1 is SGHDT and CDR2 is YYEEEE. The CDR3 sequence is 12 residues long. The CDR3 sequence: CASSSTGSGYTF. In nucleotides, the CDR3 is TGTGCCAGCAGCTCTACAGGTAGCGGCTACACCTTC.